The rows below give T cell receptor beta chains drawn from one sample of a study of blood T cells in healthy people across ages. TCRdb re-analysed the 5' RACE reads in MiXCR, keeping a single row per CDR3 protein. This repertoire shows over 550,000 distinct CDR3 sequences, approximately 30% found once; its top ten account for 15% to 18%. Sequencing input: blood. The receptor set was obtained from a woman at least 80 years old in good health. The CDR3 runs from the conserved cysteine through the conserved F or W. The order of the fields is V gene, J gene, D gene, clone size, CDR3 DNA, CDR3 protein. A D gene is named only where the DNA matches it firmly. Size values are once, few and many counts, or a class for expanded clones, and some rows have none.

v_call: TRBV19; j_call: TRBJ1-5; d_call: -; clone_size: few; cdr3_nt: TGTGCCAGTAGTATAGATCGGGGCGGCCGCCAGCATTTT; cdr3_aa: CASSIDRGGRQHF
v_call: TRBV3-1; j_call: TRBJ2-5; d_call: -; clone_size: -; cdr3_nt: TGTGCCAGCAGCCAAGACCTTCCCTCTGAGCAGTACTTC; cdr3_aa: CASSQDLPSEQYF
v_call: TRBV7-2; j_call: TRBJ2-4; d_call: TRBD1; clone_size: -; cdr3_nt: TGTGCCAGCAGCTTAGGGGGTTCAGGGGGCGGATACATTCAGTACTTC; cdr3_aa: CASSLGGSGGGYIQYF
v_call: TRBV9; j_call: TRBJ2-5; d_call: TRBD2; clone_size: many; cdr3_nt: TGTGCCAGCAGCCCGCAGGAAGCGGGGGGGCGGGAGACCCAGTACTTC; cdr3_aa: CASSPQEAGGRETQYF
v_call: TRBV4-2; j_call: TRBJ2-3; d_call: -; clone_size: many; cdr3_nt: TGTGCCAGCAGCCAAGAAGGAGGGGGGGGGGCGCGCACAGATACGCAGTATTTT; cdr3_aa: CASSQEGGGGARTDTQYF
v_call: TRBV2; j_call: TRBJ2-3; d_call: TRBD2; clone_size: many; cdr3_nt: TGTGCCAGCAGTGGGGGGGGGAGTAGCACAGATACGCAGTATTTT; cdr3_aa: CASSGGGSSTDTQYF
v_call: TRBV6-5; j_call: TRBJ2-7; d_call: TRBD2; clone_size: -; cdr3_nt: TGTGCCAGCAGCCCAGGACTAGCGGGGGAAGACGAGCAGTACTTC; cdr3_aa: CASSPGLAGEDEQYF
v_call: TRBV5-1; j_call: TRBJ2-7; d_call: -; clone_size: once; cdr3_nt: TGCGCCAGCAGCACGGAGACCCGGACAGAGCAGTACTTC; cdr3_aa: CASSTETRTEQYF
v_call: TRBV4-3; j_call: TRBJ2-4; d_call: TRBD2; clone_size: -; cdr3_nt: TGCGCCAGCAGCCAAGAGGCCCCTAGCGGGGGATTGATGAGTCGCCAAAACATTCAGTACTTC; cdr3_aa: CASSQEAPSGGLMSRQNIQYF
v_call: TRBV29-1; j_call: TRBJ1-2; d_call: -; clone_size: many; cdr3_nt: TGCAGCGTTGTAAAGGGATTTAACGGCCGTGGCTACACCTTC; cdr3_aa: CSVVKGFNGRGYTF
v_call: TRBV20-1; j_call: TRBJ2-7; d_call: -; clone_size: many; cdr3_nt: TGCAGTGCTGCCGGGGCTTACAGGGACGAGCAGTACTTC; cdr3_aa: CSAAGAYRDEQYF
v_call: TRBV29-1; j_call: TRBJ2-7; d_call: -; clone_size: many; cdr3_nt: TGCAGCGTCGGTGAAGGGGTCGGCTACGAGCAGTACTTC; cdr3_aa: CSVGEGVGYEQYF
v_call: TRBV5-1; j_call: TRBJ1-2; d_call: -; clone_size: -; cdr3_nt: TGCGCCAGCAGCTGCGGCAGCGTCCTCGATGGCTACACCTTC; cdr3_aa: CASSCGSVLDGYTF
v_call: TRBV24-1; j_call: TRBJ2-1; d_call: -; clone_size: -; cdr3_nt: TGTGCCACCAGTGAATCGGGACAAGCCCACGAGCAGTTCTTC; cdr3_aa: CATSESGQAHEQFF
v_call: TRBV29-1; j_call: TRBJ1-2; d_call: TRBD1; clone_size: -; cdr3_nt: TGCAGCGTTGAAGTAACAGGGGACTATGGCTACACCTTC; cdr3_aa: CSVEVTGDYGYTF
v_call: TRBV18; j_call: TRBJ2-5; d_call: -; clone_size: -; cdr3_nt: TGTGCCAGCTCACCCGCCAAACAGGGGACTCCCATAGGGGGAGAGACCCAGTACTTC; cdr3_aa: CASSPAKQGTPIGGETQYF
v_call: TRBV19; j_call: TRBJ2-1; d_call: TRBD2; clone_size: many; cdr3_nt: TGTGCCAGTAGTATCCCGCGGACTAGCGGTATTAATGAGCAGTTCTTC; cdr3_aa: CASSIPRTSGINEQFF